These T cell receptor beta chains were read from a single sample in a study of blood T cell repertoires in COVID-19. Clones were read by immunoSEQ multiplex PCR, and TCRdb kept only the in-frame ones, dropping some. The table includes a few hundred thousand clones, more than 70% detected once. Sequenced sample: PBMCs or T cells enriched from blood (not recorded which). These receptors were collected from a man aged 30 to 39 with acute COVID-19. CDR3s include the opening cysteine and the closing phenylalanine or tryptophan. The D gene is left open where the match is weak. Not all rows give a size; the values are once, few, many and, for expanded clones, a class.

J gene,V gene,clone size,D gene,CDR3 DNA,CDR3 protein
TRBJ1-3,TRBV5-1,.,.,TGCGCCAGCAGTTACGGAGACAGGTCTGGAAACACCATATATTTT,CASSYGDRSGNTIYF
TRBJ1-5,TRBV5-1,.,.,TGCGCCAGCAGCCTATCGACAGGCTATCAGCCCCAGCATTTT,CASSLSTGYQPQHF
TRBJ2-7,TRBV30,.,TRBD1,TGTGCCTGGAGTCGCGGGACAGGGTCTGACGAGCAGTACTTC,CAWSRGTGSDEQYF
TRBJ1-4,TRBV2,.,.,TGTGCCAGCAGTGATACCCAGGGGTATTATGAAAAACTGTTTTTT,CASSDTQGYYEKLFF
TRBJ1-2,TRBV10-3,.,.,TGTGCCATCAGTGACAATGGCTACACCTTC,CAISDNGYTF
TRBJ2-7,TRBV12-3/TRBV12-4,many,TRBD1,TGTGCCAGCAGCCTAGACAGGGTCTACGAGCAGTACTTC,CASSLDRVYEQYF
TRBJ1-1,TRBV6-5,.,TRBD1,TGTGCCAGCATAAGGGACAGGGTGAACACTGAAGCTTTCTTT,CASIRDRVNTEAFF
TRBJ2-1,TRBV3-1/TRBV3-2,.,.,TGTGCCAGCAGCCCCACTAGAAAAGGGTCCAATGAGCAGTTCTTC,CASSPTRKGSNEQFF
TRBJ1-5,TRBV28,.,.,TGTGCCAGCAGTTTAGGACAGCACAATCAGCCCCAGCATTTT,CASSLGQHNQPQHF
TRBJ1-5,TRBV9,.,TRBD1,TGTGCCAGCAGCACAGGGGTTTCTTATCAGCCCCAGCATTTT,CASSTGVSYQPQHF
TRBJ1-1,TRBV5-1,few,.,TGCGCCTCCAGCGCTCTCTTGAACACTGAAGCTTTCTTT,CASSALLNTEAFF
TRBJ1-3,TRBV5-5,.,.,TGTGCCAGCAGCACGACAGCAACACTCTCTGGAAACACCATATATTTT,CASSTTATLSGNTIYF
TRBJ2-7,TRBV7-9,.,.,TGTGCCAGCAGCCCACAGGGACGCTACGAGCAGTACTTC,CASSPQGRYEQYF
TRBJ1-5,TRBV23-1,.,.,TGCGCCAGCAGTCCGCGAGGTACAGGGAAGGACCAGCCCCAGCATTTT,CASSPRGTGKDQPQHF
TRBJ1-5,TRBV28,.,TRBD1,TGTGCCAGCGGCCCAGGGGGTCGGCCCCAGCATTTT,CASGPGGRPQHF
TRBJ1-1,TRBV9,.,TRBD1,TGTGCCAGCAGCCCCGGACAGGGGGGTATCATGGACACTGAAGCTTTCTTT,CASSPGQGGIMDTEAFF
TRBJ2-2,TRBV9,.,.,TGTGCCAGCAGCGTTGGAGAGTCCCCCCTCAGGGAGCTGTTTTTT,CASSVGESPLRELFF
TRBJ1-6,TRBV19,.,.,TGTGCCAGTAGCATGGTAACTTATAATTCACCCCTCCACTTT,CASSMVTYNSPLHF
TRBJ1-2,TRBV5-6,many,.,TGTGCCAGCAGCCTGGACAGCTCTAACTATGGCTACACCTTC,CASSLDSSNYGYTF
TRBJ2-7,TRBV10-3,few,.,TGTGCCATCAGGCTCACTACAGGGGCGGGAGAGCAGTACTTC,CAIRLTTGAGEQYF
TRBJ1-5,TRBV28,.,TRBD1,TGTGCCAGCAGTTCCTCACAGGGGGGAAGGCAGCCCCAGCATTTT,CASSSSQGGRQPQHF
TRBJ1-2,TRBV25-1,.,.,TGTGCCAGCAGTGAATTACAGGGCTATGGCTACACCTTC,CASSELQGYGYTF
TRBJ1-6,TRBV6-5,few,.,TGTGCCAGCAGTTACTCCGGGTCACCCCTCCACTTT,CASSYSGSPLHF
TRBJ2-2,TRBV7-6,.,TRBD2,TGTGCCAGCAGAGTAGCGGGGGGTGACGGTTCCGGGGAGCTGTTTTTT,CASRVAGGDGSGELFF
TRBJ1-2,TRBV19,.,TRBD1,TGTGCCACCCAGGGACAGGGTTCGGGCTATGGCTACACCTTC,CATQGQGSGYGYTF
TRBJ2-3,TRBV5-3,.,.,TGTGCCAGAAGCTCCCGACTTAGGTGTCGCGGGGGCCCCCCCCCAGATACGCAGTATTTT,CARSSRLRCRGGPPPDTQYF
TRBJ2-7,TRBV29-1,few,TRBD1,TGCAGCGTCACAGGGGAGAGCGAGCAGTACTTC,CSVTGESEQYF
TRBJ1-2,TRBV29-1,.,.,TGCAGCGTCCTTTCGGGACTTTCGGAGGGCTACACCTTC,CSVLSGLSEGYTF
TRBJ2-7,TRBV5-1,.,.,TGCGCCAGCAGCTTTAATAGCGGTACCTACGAGCAGTACTTC,CASSFNSGTYEQYF
TRBJ1-2,TRBV3-1/TRBV3-2,.,.,TGTGCCAGCAGCCAAGGGGAGGGTTTTAATGGCTACACCTTC,CASSQGEGFNGYTF
TRBJ1-1,TRBV21-1,.,.,TGTGCCAGCAGCAAACATCTGGTCTCGGGACATCACACTGAAGCTTTCTTT,CASSKHLVSGHHTEAFF
TRBJ2-7,TRBV15,.,.,TGTGCCACCAGCAGAGATGGAGGGGCCGAGCAGTACTTC,CATSRDGGAEQYF
TRBJ1-2,TRBV19,.,TRBD1,TGTGCCAGTAGTACCTCGGGACAGGGGGTTTATGGCTACACCTTC,CASSTSGQGVYGYTF
TRBJ1-6,TRBV10-2,.,.,TGCGCCAGCAGTGAGTCCCCAAATTCACCCCTCCACTTT,CASSESPNSPLHF
TRBJ1-2,TRBV5-1,.,.,TGCGCCAGCAGCTCTCTCCCAGGGTCCGACTATGGCTACACCTTC,CASSSLPGSDYGYTF
TRBJ1-1,TRBV5-1,few,TRBD1,TGCGCCAGCAGCTCCGGGACAGGGGGCACTGAAGCTTTCTTT,CASSSGTGGTEAFF
TRBJ2-7,TRBV7-9,.,.,TGTGCCAGCAGCTTCGACAGCTCCTACGAGCAGTACTTC,CASSFDSSYEQYF
TRBJ2-2,TRBV7-9,few,TRBD1,TGTGCCAGCAGCCGCCGGACAGGTCCCACGGAAGGCGGGGAGCTGTTTTTT,CASSRRTGPTEGGELFF
TRBJ1-5,TRBV19,.,TRBD1,TGTGCCAGTAGTATCGAGACAGGGGGCCTTCAGCCCCAGCATTTT,CASSIETGGLQPQHF
TRBJ1-1,TRBV11-2,.,TRBD1,TGTGCCAGCAGCTTAGGCCAGGGGGCGAGTGAAGCTTTCTTT,CASSLGQGASEAFF
TRBJ2-2,TRBV7-9,.,TRBD1,TGTGCCAGCAGCCTGGACAGGGATTTTAGAAACACCGGGGAGCTGTTTTTT,CASSLDRDFRNTGELFF
TRBJ2-1,TRBV6-5,.,.,TGTGCCAGCAGCCCGTTTAGCGCCGACAATGAGCAGTTCTTC,CASSPFSADNEQFF
TRBJ1-5,TRBV6-5,few,.,TGTGCCAGCAGTTCTCGGGGGAATCAGCCCCAGCATTTT,CASSSRGNQPQHF
TRBJ2-7,TRBV6-5,.,.,TGTGCCAGCAGCCGGACATCGGACGAGCAGTACTTC,CASSRTSDEQYF
TRBJ1-2,TRBV2,.,.,TGTGCCAGTCCGGGAACTTCTAACTATGGCTACACCTTC,CASPGTSNYGYTF
TRBJ1-1,TRBV4-2,.,.,TGTGCCAGCAGAAAAGACGGAGGGAACACTGAAGCTTTCTTT,CASRKDGGNTEAFF
TRBJ1-1,TRBV27,.,TRBD1,TGTGCCAGCAGCGACAGGGTTCTGACTGAAGCTTTCTTT,CASSDRVLTEAFF
TRBJ1-6,TRBV14,few,.,TGTGCCAGCAGCCATGGGCCTAGCAATTCACCCCTCCACTTT,CASSHGPSNSPLHF
TRBJ2-5,TRBV3-1/TRBV3-2,.,TRBD2,TGTGCCAGCAGCCAGCGGGGGGGCCGAGAGACCCAGTACTTC,CASSQRGGRETQYF